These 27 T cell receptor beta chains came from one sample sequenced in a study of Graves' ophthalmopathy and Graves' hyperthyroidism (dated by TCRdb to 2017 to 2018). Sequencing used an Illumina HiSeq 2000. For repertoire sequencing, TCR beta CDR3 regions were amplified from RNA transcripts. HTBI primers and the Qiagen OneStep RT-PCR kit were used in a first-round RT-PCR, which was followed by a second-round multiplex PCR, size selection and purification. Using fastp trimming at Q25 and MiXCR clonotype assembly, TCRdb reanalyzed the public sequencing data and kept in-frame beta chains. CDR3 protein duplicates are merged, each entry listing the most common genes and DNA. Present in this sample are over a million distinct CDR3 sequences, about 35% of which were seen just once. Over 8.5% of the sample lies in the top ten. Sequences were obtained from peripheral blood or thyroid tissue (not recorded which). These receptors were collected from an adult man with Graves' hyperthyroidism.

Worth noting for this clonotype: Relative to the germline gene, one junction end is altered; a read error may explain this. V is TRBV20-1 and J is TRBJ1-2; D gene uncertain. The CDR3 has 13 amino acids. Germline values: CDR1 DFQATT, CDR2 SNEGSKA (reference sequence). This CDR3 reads CSARDLDGCGYAF. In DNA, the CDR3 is TGCAGTGCTAGAGATCTGGACGGCTGTGGCTACGCCTTC.

The CDR3 nucleotides are TGCAGTGCTAGAGATCTACTAGCGGGAGATAACGGGGAGCTGTTTTTT. Protein sequence: CSARDLLAGDNGELFF. The chain links TRBV20-1 to TRBJ2-2, with 11 positions matching TRBD2. CDR1 and CDR2 (germline): DFQATT, SNEGSKA (reference sequence). The junction had 7 bases not matched to a gene; V was cut back by 0 bases and J by 7 bases. This CDR3 has 16 amino acids.

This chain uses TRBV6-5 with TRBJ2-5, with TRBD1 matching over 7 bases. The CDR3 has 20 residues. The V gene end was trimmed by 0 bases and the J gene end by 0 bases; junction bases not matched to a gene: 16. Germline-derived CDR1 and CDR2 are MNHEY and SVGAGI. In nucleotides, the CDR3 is TGTGCCAGCAGTTACTCGCACCACGACAGGGCGACTTTGTACCAAGAGACCCAGTACTTC. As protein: CASSYSHHDRATLYQETQYF.

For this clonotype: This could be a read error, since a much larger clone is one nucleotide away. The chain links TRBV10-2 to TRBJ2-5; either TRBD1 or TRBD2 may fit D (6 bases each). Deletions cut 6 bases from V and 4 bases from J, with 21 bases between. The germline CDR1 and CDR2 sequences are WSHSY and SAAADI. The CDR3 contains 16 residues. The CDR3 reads CASSDPLGGRRETQYF. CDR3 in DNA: TGCGCCAGCAGCGATCCACTCGGGGGCCGGCGAGAGACCCAGTACTTC.

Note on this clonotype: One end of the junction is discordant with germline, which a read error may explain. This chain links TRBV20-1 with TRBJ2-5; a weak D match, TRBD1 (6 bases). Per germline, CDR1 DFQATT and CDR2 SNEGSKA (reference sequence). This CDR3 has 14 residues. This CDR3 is CSARVGHNQETQYF. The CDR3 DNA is TGTAGTGCTAGAGTGGGACACAACCAAGAGACCCAGTACTTC.

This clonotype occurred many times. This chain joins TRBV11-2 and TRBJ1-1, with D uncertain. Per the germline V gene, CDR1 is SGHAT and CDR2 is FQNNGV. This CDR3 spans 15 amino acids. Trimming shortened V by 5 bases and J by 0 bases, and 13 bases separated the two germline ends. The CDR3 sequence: CASSTQPSMNTEAFF. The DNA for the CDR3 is TGTGCCAGCAGCACCCAACCAAGCATGAACACTGAAGCTTTCTTT.

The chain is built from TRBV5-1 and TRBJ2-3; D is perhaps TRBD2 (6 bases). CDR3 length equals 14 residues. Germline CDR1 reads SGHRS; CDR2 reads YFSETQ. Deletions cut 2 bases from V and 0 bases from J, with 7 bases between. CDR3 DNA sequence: TGCGCCAGCAGCTTCGGGAGAAGCACAGATACGCAGTATTTT. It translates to CASSFGRSTDTQYF.

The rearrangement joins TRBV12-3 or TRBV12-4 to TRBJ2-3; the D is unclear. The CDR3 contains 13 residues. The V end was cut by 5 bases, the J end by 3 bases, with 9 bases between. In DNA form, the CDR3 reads TGTGCCAGCAGTCTTAGTAGGACAGATACGCAGTATTTT. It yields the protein CASSLSRTDTQYF.

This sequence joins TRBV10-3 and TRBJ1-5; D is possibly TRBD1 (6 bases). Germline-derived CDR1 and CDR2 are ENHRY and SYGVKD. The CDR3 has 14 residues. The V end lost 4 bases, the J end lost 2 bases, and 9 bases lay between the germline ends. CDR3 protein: CAISVHRGNQPQHF. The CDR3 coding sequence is TGTGCCATCAGTGTCCACAGGGGCAATCAGCCCCAGCATTTT.

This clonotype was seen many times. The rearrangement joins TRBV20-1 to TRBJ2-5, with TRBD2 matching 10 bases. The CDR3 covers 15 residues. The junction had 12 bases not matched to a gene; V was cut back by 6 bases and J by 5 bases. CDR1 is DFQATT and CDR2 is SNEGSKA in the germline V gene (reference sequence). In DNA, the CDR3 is TGCAGTGCACTAGCGGGGACAATGGTCTATGAGACCCAGTACTTC. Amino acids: CSALAGTMVYETQYF.

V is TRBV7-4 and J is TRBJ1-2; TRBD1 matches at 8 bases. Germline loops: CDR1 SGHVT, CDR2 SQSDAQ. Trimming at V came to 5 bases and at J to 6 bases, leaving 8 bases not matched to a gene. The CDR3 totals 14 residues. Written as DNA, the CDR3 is TGTGCCAGCAGCAGCGCCGGACAGGGCAATGGCTACACCTTC. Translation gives CASSSAGQGNGYTF.

The CDR3 DNA reads TGCAGCCCCGGGAAGGAGCAGTACTTC. Translation gives CSPGKEQYF. The V gene is TRBV29-1, the J gene TRBJ2-7, with TRBD2 as a possible D gene (5 bases). CDR3 size: 9 residues. V was cut by 8 bases and J by 7 bases, with 9 bases left in between. Germline V gene lookup returns CDR1 SQVTM and CDR2 ANQGSEA.

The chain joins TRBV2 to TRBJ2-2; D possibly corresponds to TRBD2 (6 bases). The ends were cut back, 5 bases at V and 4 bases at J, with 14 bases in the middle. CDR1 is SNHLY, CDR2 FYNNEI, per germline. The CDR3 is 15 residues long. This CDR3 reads CASSFEGRSTGELFF. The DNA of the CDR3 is TGTGCCAGCAGTTTTGAAGGGAGGAGCACCGGGGAGCTGTTTTTT.

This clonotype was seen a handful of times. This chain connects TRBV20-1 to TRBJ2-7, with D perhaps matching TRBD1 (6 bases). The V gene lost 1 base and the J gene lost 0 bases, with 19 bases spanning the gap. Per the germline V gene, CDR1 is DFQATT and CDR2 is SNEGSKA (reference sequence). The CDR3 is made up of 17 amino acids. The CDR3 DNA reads TGCAGTGCTAGAGGGCCTTTTTCTCGGACAGTCTCCTACGAGCAGTACTTC. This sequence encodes CSARGPFSRTVSYEQYF.

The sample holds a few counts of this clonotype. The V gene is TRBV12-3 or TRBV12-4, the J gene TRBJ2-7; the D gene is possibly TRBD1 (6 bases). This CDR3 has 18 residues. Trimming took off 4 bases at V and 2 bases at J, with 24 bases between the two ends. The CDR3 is CASSSTGTNAKKTYEQYF. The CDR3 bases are TGTGCCAGCAGTTCGACCGGGACAAACGCCAAGAAAACCTACGAGCAGTACTTC.

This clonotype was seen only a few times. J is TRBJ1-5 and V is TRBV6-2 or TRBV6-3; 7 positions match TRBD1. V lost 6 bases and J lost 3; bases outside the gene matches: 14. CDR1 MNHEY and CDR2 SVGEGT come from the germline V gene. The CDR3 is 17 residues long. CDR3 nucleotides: TGTGCCAGCAGAAAACGATCCGGGACAGTCCACAATCAGCCCCAGCATTTT. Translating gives CASRKRSGTVHNQPQHF.

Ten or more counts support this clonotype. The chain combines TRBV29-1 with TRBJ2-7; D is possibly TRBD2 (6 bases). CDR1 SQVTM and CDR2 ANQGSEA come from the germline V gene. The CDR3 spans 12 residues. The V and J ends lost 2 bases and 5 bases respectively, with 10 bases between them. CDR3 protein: CSVESGLDEQYF. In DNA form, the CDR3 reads TGCAGCGTTGAAAGCGGGCTGGACGAGCAGTACTTC.

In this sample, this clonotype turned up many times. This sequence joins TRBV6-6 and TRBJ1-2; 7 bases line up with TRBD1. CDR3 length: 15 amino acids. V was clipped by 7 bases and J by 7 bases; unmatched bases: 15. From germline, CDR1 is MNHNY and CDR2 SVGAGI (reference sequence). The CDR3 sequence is CASIDREMGRGGYTF. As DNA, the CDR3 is TGTGCCAGCATTGACAGGGAAATGGGGAGGGGTGGCTACACCTTC.

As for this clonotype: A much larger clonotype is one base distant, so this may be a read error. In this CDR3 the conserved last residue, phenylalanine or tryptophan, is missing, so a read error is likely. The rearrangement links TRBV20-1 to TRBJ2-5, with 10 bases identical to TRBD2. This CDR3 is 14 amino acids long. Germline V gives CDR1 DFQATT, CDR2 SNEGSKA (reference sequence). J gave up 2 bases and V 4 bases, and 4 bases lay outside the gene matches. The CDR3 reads CSATIAGGQETQYL. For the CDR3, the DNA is TGCAGTGCTACGATAGCGGGGGGACAAGAGACCCAGTACCTC.

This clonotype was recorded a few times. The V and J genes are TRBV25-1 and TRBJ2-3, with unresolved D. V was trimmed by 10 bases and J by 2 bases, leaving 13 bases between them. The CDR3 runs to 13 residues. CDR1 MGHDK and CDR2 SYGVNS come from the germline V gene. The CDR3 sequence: CAIPPRVTDTQYF. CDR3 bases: TGTGCCATCCCGCCCCGGGTCACAGATACGCAGTATTTT.

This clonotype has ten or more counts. CDR3 in DNA: TGTGCCAGCAGCTTATCGCCGGGACAGGGTGGAAACACCATATATTTT. Protein product: CASSLSPGQGGNTIYF. V and J are TRBV7-9 and TRBJ1-3; 9 bases map to TRBD1. Germline V gene data show CDR1 as SEHNR and CDR2 as FQNEAQ (reference sequence). There are 16 residues in the CDR3. V shed 2 bases, J shed 3 bases, and the junction held 5 bases outside the gene matches.

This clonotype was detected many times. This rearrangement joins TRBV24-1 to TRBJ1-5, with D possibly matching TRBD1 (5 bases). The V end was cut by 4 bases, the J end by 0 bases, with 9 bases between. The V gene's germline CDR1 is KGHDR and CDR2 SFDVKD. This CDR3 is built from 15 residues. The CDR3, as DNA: TGTGCCACCAGTGACCCGACAGCTAGCAATCAGCCCCAGCATTTT. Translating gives CATSDPTASNQPQHF.

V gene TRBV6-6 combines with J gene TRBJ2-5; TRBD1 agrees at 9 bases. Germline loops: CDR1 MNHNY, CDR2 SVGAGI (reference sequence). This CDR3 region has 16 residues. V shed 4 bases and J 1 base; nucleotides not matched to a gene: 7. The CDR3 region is CASSWGQGGGQETQYF. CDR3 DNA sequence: TGTGCCAGCAGTTGGGGACAGGGTGGGGGCCAAGAGACCCAGTACTTC.

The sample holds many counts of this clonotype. The CDR3 DNA sequence: TGCGCCAGCAGCTTTCGGTCAGGGTGGTCCGACGAGCAGTACTTC. Its protein is CASSFRSGWSDEQYF. The rearrangement links TRBV5-1 to TRBJ2-7, with D possibly TRBD1 on 5 matching bases. Trimming took 2 bases from V and 5 from J, leaving 17 bases between them. The CDR3 has 15 residues. Germline CDR1 is SGHRS and CDR2 is YFSETQ.

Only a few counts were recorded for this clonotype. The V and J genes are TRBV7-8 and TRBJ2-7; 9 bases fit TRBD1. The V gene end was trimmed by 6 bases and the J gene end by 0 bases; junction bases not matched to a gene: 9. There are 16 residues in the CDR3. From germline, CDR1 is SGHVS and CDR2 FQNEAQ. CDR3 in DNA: TGTGCCAGCAGTTATCCCGGGACAGGGAGCTCCTACGAGCAGTACTTC. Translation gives CASSYPGTGSSYEQYF.

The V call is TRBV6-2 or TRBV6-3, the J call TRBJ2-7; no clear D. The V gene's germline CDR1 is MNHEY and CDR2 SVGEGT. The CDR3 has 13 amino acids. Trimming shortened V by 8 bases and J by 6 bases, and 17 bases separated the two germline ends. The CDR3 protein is CASSNAVGSEQYF. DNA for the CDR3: TGTGCCAGCTCGAACGCCGTGGGATCCGAGCAGTACTTC.

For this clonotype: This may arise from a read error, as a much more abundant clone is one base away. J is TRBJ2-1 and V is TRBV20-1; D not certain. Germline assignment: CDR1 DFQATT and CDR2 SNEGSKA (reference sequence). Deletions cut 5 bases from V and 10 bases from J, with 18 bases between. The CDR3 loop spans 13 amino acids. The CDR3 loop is CSAPGDHNYEQFF. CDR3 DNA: TGCAGTGCTCCAGGAGATCATAACTACGAGCAGTTCTTC.